This T cell receptor beta chain was obtained from a study of blood T cell repertoires in COVID-19. At the level of the study: The origin of the acute and convalescent COVID-19 samples was the United States, Italy and Spain.

Seattle researchers signed up patients amid active infection and tracked them longitudinally. In the original workflow: The assay estimated nucleated cells by amplifying reference gene primers. Clones were sequenced by immunoSEQ multiplex PCR, and TCRdb holds only the in-frame ones, with some missing. The D gene and trimming were derived from the DNA, and the V and J assignments and clone size from that table. The data show around 300,000 clones, over 80% seen once. The CDR3 extends over 16 amino acids. Germline V gives CDR1 KGHSH, CDR2 LQKENI. The V and J ends lost 4 bases and 4 bases, in that order; junction bases with no gene match: 8.

The genes are TRBV18 and TRBJ2-2, with 8 bases lining up with TRBD2. Sequencing used peripheral blood. The clonotype originates from a woman aged 50 to 65 with COVID-19, enrolled during active disease. The CDR3: CASSRIAGNPTGELFF. In DNA, the CDR3 is TGTGCCAGCTCACGAATAGCGGGAAACCCCACCGGGGAGCTGTTTTTT.